The T cell receptor (beta chain) under discussion was sequenced for a study of CD8 T cells in ankylosing spondylitis. Study findings and constraints: Those disease-linked clones were CD8+; they were also relatively rare in peripheral blood. Roughly 8 highly homologous variants formed a TCR beta motif that appeared characteristic of ankylosing spondylitis blood.

On this clonotype itself: Its antigen is unknown.

TCRdb itself ran the 5' RACE reads through MiXCR, one entry per CDR3 protein. Of fewer than 400,000 distinct CDR3 sequences listed, around 22% were seen once; the top ten hold about 17%. Input material: blood, either unsorted or a sorted T cell fraction (not recorded which). The TCR was taken from a male donor with ankylosing spondylitis.

In DNA form, the CDR3 reads TGTGCCAGCTCGAGGGACCGTAATGAGCAGTTCTTC. It translates to CASSRDRNEQFF. V gene TRBV10-3 combines with J gene TRBJ2-1; either TRBD1 or TRBD2 may supply D (5 bases each). Trimming shortened V by 10 bases and J by 7 bases, and 14 bases separated the two germline ends. The germline CDR1 and CDR2 sequences are ENHRY and SYGVKD. The CDR3 runs 12 residues.